A selection of T cell receptor beta chains follows, all from one sample in a study of blood T cell repertoires in COVID-19. The repertoire was sequenced with immunoSEQ multiplex PCR; TCRdb's copy has only in-frame clones and lacks some. The repertoire consists of 100,000 to 150,000 clones, with around 81% occurring once and the leading ten covering about a tenth. The sample comprised peripheral blood. The receptors were gathered from a man in his forties or fifties with active or convalescent COVID-19. The CDR3 runs from the conserved cysteine through the conserved F or W. Fields, in order: J gene, V gene, D gene, clone size, CDR3 protein, CDR3 DNA. A D gene is named only where the DNA matches it firmly. A row's size may be missing; if present it is once, few, many or a size class.

>TRBJ1-4|TRBV11-2|TRBD1|once
CASSPSTGGSEKLFF
TGTGCCAGCAGCCCCTCGACAGGGGGTAGTGAAAAACTGTTTTTT
>TRBJ1-5|TRBV12-5|NA|NA
CASEGEPGGGQPQHF
TGTGCTAGTGAAGGTGAGCCCGGGGGAGGTCAGCCCCAGCATTTT
>TRBJ2-3|TRBV19|TRBD2|NA
CASSIGLAGPNTQYF
TGTGCCAGTAGTATAGGTCTAGCGGGTCCAAATACGCAGTATTTT
>TRBJ1-3|TRBV30|NA|once
CAWSVSGHNSGNTIYF
TGTGCCTGGAGTGTGTCGGGACATAATTCTGGAAACACCATATATTTT
>TRBJ2-7|TRBV30|NA|once
CAWSVGDSQNSYEQYF
TGTGCCTGGAGTGTCGGAGACAGTCAGAACTCCTACGAGCAGTACTTC
>TRBJ1-4|TRBV6-1|NA|NA
CASSELREKLFF
TGTGCCAGCAGTGAACTCCGTGAAAAACTGTTTTTT
>TRBJ1-1|TRBV5-4|TRBD1|NA
CASSLRVDRGNTEAFF
TGTGCCAGCAGCTTAAGGGTCGACAGGGGGAACACTGAAGCTTTCTTT
>TRBJ2-5|TRBV19|NA|NA
CASSISFSQETQYF
TGTGCCAGTAGTATTTCGTTCTCCCAAGAGACCCAGTACTTC
>TRBJ2-5|TRBV7-2|NA|once
CASSLGYHSQETQYF
TGTGCCAGCAGCTTAGGTTACCACTCTCAAGAGACCCAGTACTTC
>TRBJ1-4|TRBV10-3|NA|NA
CAIASSTNEKLFF
TGTGCCATCGCCAGTTCAACTAATGAAAAACTGTTTTTT
>TRBJ2-1|TRBV9|TRBD2|NA
CASSPPSGGLRNEQFF
TGTGCCAGCAGCCCCCCCAGCGGGGGGTTGAGGAATGAGCAGTTCTTC
>TRBJ2-3|TRBV19|NA|few
CASSTIRGADDTQYF
TGTGCCAGTAGTACGATCCGGGGGGCGGATGATACGCAGTATTTT
>TRBJ2-7|TRBV6-5|NA|NA
CASSSLQGSGYEQYF
TGTGCCAGCAGTTCCCTACAGGGAAGTGGATACGAGCAGTACTTC
>TRBJ2-7|TRBV28|NA|NA
CASSFSYEQYF
TGTGCCAGCAGTTTCTCTTACGAGCAGTACTTC
>TRBJ2-7|TRBV11-2|TRBD1|NA
CASSLLTGQGYEQYF
TGTGCCAGCAGCCTCCTGACCGGACAGGGCTACGAGCAGTACTTC
>TRBJ1-1|TRBV12-3/TRBV12-4|NA|NA
CASSRRGDTEAFF
TGTGCCAGCAGTCGCAGGGGAGACACTGAAGCTTTCTTT
>TRBJ1-4|TRBV9|NA|NA
CASSPTATNEKLFF
TGTGCCAGCAGCCCCACTGCAACTAATGAAAAACTGTTTTTT
>TRBJ2-5|TRBV7-3|TRBD2|NA
CASSRGGSQETQYF
TGTGCCAGCAGCCGCGGCGGGAGTCAAGAGACCCAGTACTTC
>TRBJ1-2|TRBV4-3|NA|NA
CASSQVLQGGYTF
TGCGCCAGCAGCCAAGTATTACAGGGTGGCTACACCTTC
>TRBJ2-7|TRBV4-3|NA|NA
CASSLEAETYEQYF
TGCGCCAGCAGCCTGGAGGCTGAGACCTACGAGCAGTACTTC
>TRBJ1-1|TRBV28|NA|NA
CASSFSGHPSAFF
TGTGCCAGCAGTTTTTCGGGACACCCCTCAGCTTTCTTT
>TRBJ1-4|TRBV10-3|NA|NA
CAISESRGTNEKLFF
TGTGCCATCAGTGAGTCAAGGGGAACTAATGAAAAACTGTTTTTT
>TRBJ2-3|TRBV7-8|NA|NA
CASSSYRVPGTDTQYF
TGTGCCAGCAGCTCATACAGGGTGCCGGGCACAGATACGCAGTATTTT
>TRBJ1-5|TRBV27|NA|NA
CASSLRAGSYSNQPQHF
TGTGCCAGCAGTTTAAGGGCAGGGTCTTATAGCAATCAGCCCCAGCATTTT
>TRBJ1-5|TRBV4-1|NA|few
CASSQDLAPSNQPQHF
TGCGCCAGCAGCCAAGATTTAGCCCCTAGCAATCAGCCCCAGCATTTT
>TRBJ1-6|TRBV10-2|TRBD1|NA
CASIEGQFYNSPLHF
TGCGCCAGCATCGAGGGACAGTTCTATAATTCACCCCTCCACTTT
>TRBJ1-6|TRBV27|NA|NA
CASSLSLQYNSPLHF
TGTGCCAGCAGTTTATCTTTACAGTATAATTCACCCCTCCACTTT
>TRBJ1-2|TRBV19|TRBD1|NA
CASSIVETGGPRYGYTF
TGTGCCAGTAGTATTGTGGAGACAGGGGGCCCTCGCTATGGCTACACCTTC
>TRBJ2-3|TRBV7-2|NA|NA
CASSLARDTQYF
TGTGCCAGCAGCTTAGCGCGAGATACGCAGTATTTT
>TRBJ1-3|TRBV29-1|NA|NA
CSVQGLENTIYF
TGCAGCGTTCAGGGATTGGAAAACACCATATATTTT
>TRBJ1-1|TRBV27|TRBD1|NA
CASSRPTGGNTEAFF
TGTGCCAGCAGTCGACCGACAGGGGGAAACACTGAAGCTTTCTTT
>TRBJ1-2|TRBV9|NA|NA
CASSRGTAPENYGYTF
TGTGCCAGCAGCCGCGGGACGGCACCAGAGAACTATGGCTACACCTTC
>TRBJ2-3|TRBV9|TRBD1|NA
CASSVAQGAIGTQYF
TGTGCCAGCAGCGTAGCTCAGGGGGCAATCGGTACGCAGTATTTT
>TRBJ2-7|TRBV9|NA|NA
CASSVGQTSYEQYF
TGTGCCAGCAGCGTCGGACAGACCTCCTACGAGCAGTACTTC
>TRBJ2-5|TRBV5-1|NA|once
CASSRQETQYF
TGCGCCAGCAGCCGCCAAGAGACCCAGTACTTC
>TRBJ2-5|TRBV7-6|NA|once
CASSLGRTQKTQYF
TGTGCCAGCAGCTTAGGTCGGACACAAAAGACCCAGTACTTC
>TRBJ1-4|TRBV28|NA|once
CASSLAAVNEKLFF
TGTGCCAGCAGTTTAGCGGCAGTGAATGAAAAACTGTTTTTT
>TRBJ1-1|TRBV3-1/TRBV3-2|TRBD1|NA
CASSRTGDTEAFF
TGTGCCAGCAGCCGGACAGGGGACACTGAAGCTTTCTTT
>TRBJ2-7|TRBV10-3|TRBD1|NA
CATGTALSYEQYF
TGTGCCACCGGGACAGCTCTCTCCTACGAGCAGTACTTC
>TRBJ1-5|TRBV7-2|NA|NA
CASSLLRGNQPQHF
TGTGCCAGCAGCTTACTCAGGGGAAATCAGCCCCAGCATTTT
>TRBJ2-2|TRBV19|NA|NA
CASSIGHLTTGELFF
TGTGCCAGTAGTATTGGACATCTCACCACCGGGGAGCTGTTTTTT
>TRBJ2-1|TRBV7-3|NA|NA
CASSFEGLSYNEQFF
TGTGCCAGCAGCTTCGAGGGTCTTTCTTACAATGAGCAGTTCTTC
>TRBJ2-1|TRBV9|TRBD2|NA
CASSVVLLAGGDEQFF
TGTGCCAGCAGCGTAGTCCTACTAGCGGGGGGCGATGAGCAGTTCTTC
>TRBJ1-5|TRBV7-7|NA|NA
CASSTGRDQPQHF
TGTGCTAGCAGTACAGGCAGGGATCAGCCCCAGCATTTT
>TRBJ2-2|TRBV18|NA|NA
CASSPPNEASNTGELFF
TGTGCCAGCTCACCACCGAACGAGGCCTCGAACACCGGGGAGCTGTTTTTT
>TRBJ1-6|TRBV5-1|TRBD1|NA
CASRPGQGQAPLHF
TGCGCCAGCAGACCGGGACAGGGACAAGCGCCCCTCCACTTT
>TRBJ2-4|TRBV18|TRBD2|NA
CASSPTSGVTKNIQYF
TGTGCCAGCTCACCGACTAGCGGGGTTACCAAAAACATTCAGTACTTC
>TRBJ1-2|TRBV6-5|NA|once
CASSYSNGVYGYTF
TGTGCCAGCAGTTACTCGAACGGAGTGTATGGCTACACCTTC